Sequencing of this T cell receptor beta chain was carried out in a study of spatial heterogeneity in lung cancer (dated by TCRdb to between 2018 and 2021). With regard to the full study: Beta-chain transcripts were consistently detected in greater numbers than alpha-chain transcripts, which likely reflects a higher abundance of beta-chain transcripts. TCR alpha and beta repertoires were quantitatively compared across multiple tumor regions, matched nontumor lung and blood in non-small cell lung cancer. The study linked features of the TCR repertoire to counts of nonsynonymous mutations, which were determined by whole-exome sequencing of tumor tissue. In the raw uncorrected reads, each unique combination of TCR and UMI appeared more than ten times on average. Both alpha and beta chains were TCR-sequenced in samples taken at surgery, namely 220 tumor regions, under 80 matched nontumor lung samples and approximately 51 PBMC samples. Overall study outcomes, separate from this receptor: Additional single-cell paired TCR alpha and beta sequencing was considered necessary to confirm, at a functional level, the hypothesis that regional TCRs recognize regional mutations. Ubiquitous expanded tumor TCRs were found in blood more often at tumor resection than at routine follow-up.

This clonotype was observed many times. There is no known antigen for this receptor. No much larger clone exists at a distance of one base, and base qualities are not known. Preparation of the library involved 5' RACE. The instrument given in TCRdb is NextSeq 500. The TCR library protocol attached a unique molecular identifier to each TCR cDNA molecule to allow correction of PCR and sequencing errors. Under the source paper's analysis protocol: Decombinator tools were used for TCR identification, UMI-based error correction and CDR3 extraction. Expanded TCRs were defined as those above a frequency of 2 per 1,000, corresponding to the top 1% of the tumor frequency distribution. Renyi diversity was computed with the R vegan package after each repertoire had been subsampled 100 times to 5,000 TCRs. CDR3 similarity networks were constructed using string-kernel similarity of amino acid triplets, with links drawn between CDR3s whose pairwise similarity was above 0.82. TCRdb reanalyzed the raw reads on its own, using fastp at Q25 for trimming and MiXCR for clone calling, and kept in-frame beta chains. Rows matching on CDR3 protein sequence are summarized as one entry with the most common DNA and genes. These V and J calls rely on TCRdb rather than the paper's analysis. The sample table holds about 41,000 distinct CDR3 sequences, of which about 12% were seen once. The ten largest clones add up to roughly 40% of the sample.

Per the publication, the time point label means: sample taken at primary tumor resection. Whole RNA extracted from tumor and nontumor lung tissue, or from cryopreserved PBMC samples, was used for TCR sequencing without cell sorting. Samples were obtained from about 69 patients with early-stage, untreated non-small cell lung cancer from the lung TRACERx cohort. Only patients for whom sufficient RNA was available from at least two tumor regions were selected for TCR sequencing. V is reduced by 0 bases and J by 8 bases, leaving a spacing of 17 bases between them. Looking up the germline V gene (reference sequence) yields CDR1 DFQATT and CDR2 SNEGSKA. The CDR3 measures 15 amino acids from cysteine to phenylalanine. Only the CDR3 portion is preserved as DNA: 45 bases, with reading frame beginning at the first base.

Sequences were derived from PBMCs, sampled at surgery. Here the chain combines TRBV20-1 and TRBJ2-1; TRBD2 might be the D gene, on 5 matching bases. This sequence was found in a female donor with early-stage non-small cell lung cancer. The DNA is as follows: TGCAGTGCTAGAGATCCGGGGAGAAACATCGATGAGCAGTTCTTC. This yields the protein CSARDPGRNIDEQFF.